One sample yielded the 15 T cell receptor beta chains listed below, sequenced in a study of T cell responses to AZD1222 COVID-19 vaccine. Using immunoSEQ multiplex PCR, the repertoire was profiled, and TCRdb retains in-frame clones only, with some absent. The sample yields more than 50,000 clones, approximately 82% seen once. The material was peripheral blood, obtained on day 0 of AZD1222 vaccination. Source of these receptors: an adult in good health.

This chain connects TRBV11-2 to TRBJ1-1; D ambiguous. Germline V gene data show CDR1 as SGHAT and CDR2 as FQNNGV. This CDR3 contains 14 residues. Trimming left V 5 bases short and J 11 bases short, with 21 bases between. The CDR3 DNA follows: TGTGCCAGCAGCCCCCAATCAGGACGGGAGTATGCTTTCTTT. It specifies CASSPQSGREYAFF.

The CDR3: CASSLAGGGGHYGYTF. The CDR3 DNA reads as TGTGCCAGCAGCTTAGCCGGGGGCGGTGGGCACTATGGCTACACCTTC. V and J are TRBV7-7 and TRBJ1-2, with D possibly TRBD1 on 6 matching bases. The CDR3 length is 16 residues. V lost 0 bases, J lost 3 bases, and 14 bases lay in between. Germline CDR1 SSHAT, CDR2 FNYEAQ (reference sequence).

The V and J genes are TRBV29-1 and TRBJ1-2; 11 bases line up with TRBD1. The V gene end was trimmed by 7 bases and the J gene end by 4 bases; junction bases not matched to a gene: 14. CDR1 is SQVTM, CDR2 ANQGSEA, per germline. This CDR3 contains 16 residues. CDR3 nucleotides: TGCAGCGCGAAAAGGACAGGGGGCAGGGAGACCTATGGCTACACCTTC. Its protein is CSAKRTGGRETYGYTF.

V and J are TRBV6-2 or TRBV6-3 and TRBJ2-1, with TRBD1 identical over 8 bases. Germline values: CDR1 MNHEY, CDR2 SVGEGT. The CDR3 loop spans 13 amino acids. The trim removed 2 bases at V and 8 bases at J, leaving 2 bases unmatched. CDR3 region: CASSYDRGYEQFF. CDR3 DNA sequence: TGTGCCAGCAGTTACGACAGGGGCTATGAGCAGTTCTTC.

The chain is built from TRBV6-5 and TRBJ1-2, with D tentatively TRBD1 (6 bases). V was trimmed by 8 bases and J by 4 bases, leaving 17 bases between them. CDR3 length: 14 residues. CDR1 MNHEY and CDR2 SVGAGI come from the germline V gene. The CDR3 DNA sequence: TGTGCCAGCCTCCCCTCGAGGGGGAGCTATGGCTACACCTTC. Protein product: CASLPSRGSYGYTF.

The chain joins TRBV18 to TRBJ2-3, with 9 bases aligning to TRBD1. After removal of 3 bases from V and 1 base from J, the junction contained 14 bases not matched to a gene. The germline gives CDR1 KGHSH, CDR2 LQKENI. This CDR3 has 19 residues. This CDR3 is CASSPPGQGRITGTDTQYF. CDR3 bases: TGTGCCAGCTCACCTCCGGGACAGGGTCGAATCACGGGCACAGATACGCAGTATTTT.

J is TRBJ1-6 and V is TRBV7-3; no firm D call. The germline gives CDR1 SGHTA, CDR2 FQGTGA. The CDR3 length is 13 residues. V was pared by 1 base and J by 8 bases, with 6 bases between. The CDR3 sequence: CASSLNEYSPLHF. DNA of the CDR3: TGTGCCAGCAGCTTAAACGAATATTCACCCCTCCACTTT.

V and J are TRBV27 and TRBJ1-5, with 11 bases matching TRBD1. This CDR3 comprises 16 residues. J was trimmed by 4 bases and V by 4 bases; bases with no gene match: 6. Germline V lookup: CDR1 MNHEY, CDR2 SMNVEV (reference sequence). The CDR3 region is CASSYSGTGGNQPQHF. The DNA of the CDR3 is TGTGCCAGCAGTTATTCGGGGACAGGGGGGAATCAGCCCCAGCATTTT.

The V gene is TRBV18, the J gene TRBJ2-1; 13 nucleotides line up with TRBD2. The CDR3 has 17 residues. Germline V gene lookup returns CDR1 KGHSH and CDR2 LQKENI. Trimming cost V 1 base and J 8 bases; bases outside gene matches: 8. The CDR3 reads CASSPRILAGGYDEQFF. The CDR3 DNA reads as TGTGCCAGCTCACCACGGATACTAGCGGGAGGGTACGATGAGCAGTTCTTC. The full variable domain, in which reference TRBV18 and TRBJ2-1 provide the parts outside the CDR3, is NAGVMQNPRHLVRRRGQEARLRCSPMKGHSHVYWYRQLPEEGLKFMVYLQKENIIDESGMPKERFSAEFPKEGPSILRIQQVVRGDSAAYFCASSPRILAGGYDEQFFGPGTRLTVL.

The V gene is TRBV19, the J gene TRBJ1-1; D ambiguous. Trimming pared 4 bases from V and 2 bases from J, leaving 8 bases between. The length of the CDR3 is 13 residues. Germline V CDR1 and CDR2: LNHDA, SQIVND (reference sequence). The CDR3: CASSNHRNTEAFF. For the CDR3, the DNA is TGTGCCAGTAGTAACCACCGAAACACTGAAGCTTTCTTT.

This chain links TRBV5-4 with TRBJ1-4; 9 positions agree with TRBD1. CDR3 size: 14 residues. Germline CDR1 reads SGHNT; CDR2 reads YYREEE (reference sequence). J lost 7 bases, V lost 4 bases, and 5 bases had no gene match. The CDR3 coding sequence is TGTGCCAGCAGCCAACAGGGGGCGGTTGAAAAACTGTTTTTT. This gives the protein CASSQQGAVEKLFF.

V gene TRBV4-3 combines with J gene TRBJ2-3; weak D call: TRBD1 (6 bases). The CDR3 totals 13 residues. The V gene's germline CDR1 is LGHNA and CDR2 YSLEER. Trimming removed 0 bases at V and 14 bases at J, with 15 bases between. The chain's CDR3 is CASSQDTGTGWYF. The CDR3 region has the DNA TGCGCCAGCAGCCAAGATACTGGAACAGGGTGGTATTTT.

This sequence joins TRBV11-3 and TRBJ2-6; perhaps D is TRBD1 or TRBD2 (5 bases each). The germline gives CDR1 SGHNT, CDR2 YENEEA. The V end was cut by 4 bases, the J end by 3 bases, with 13 bases between. This CDR3 has 16 amino acids. In DNA, the CDR3 is TGTGCCAGCAGCTCATCACTAGGGGTTGGGGCCAACGTCCTGACTTTC. It specifies CASSSSLGVGANVLTF.

The chain is built from TRBV5-5 and TRBJ1-1; D is perhaps TRBD1 (5 bases). Trimming pared 1 base from V and 5 bases from J, leaving 15 bases between. The CDR3 contains 15 residues. Per the germline V gene, CDR1 is SGHKS and CDR2 is YYEKEE (reference sequence). The CDR3: CASSLLGRAGTEAFF. CDR3 bases: TGTGCCAGCAGCTTGCTTGGCAGGGCGGGAACTGAAGCTTTCTTT.

The chain carries TRBV5-6 and TRBJ2-5, with 7 positions matching TRBD1. Losses at the gene ends were 4 bases for V and 4 bases for J; bases not matched to a gene: 13. CDR1 is SGHDT, CDR2 YYEEEE, per germline. This CDR3 is 16 amino acids long. The CDR3 nucleotides are TGTGCCAGCAGCCTCACTAGACAGGGTTCGGGAGAGACCCAGTACTTC. Amino acids: CASSLTRQGSGETQYF.